This is a list of T cell receptor beta chains from one sample in a study of CXCR3-negative and CXCR3-positive naive CD8 T cells. No DNA is given; TCRdb re-called the 5' RACE reads and lists each CDR3 protein once. This sample's clone table lists tens of thousands of distinct CDR3 sequences. Sequencing was carried out using naive CXCR3+ CD8+ T cells from blood. Receptors originate from a human donor in good health. Some clones in this sample may be carry-over from other donors' samples. Both conserved end residues are part of each CDR3. The order of the fields is CDR3 protein, V gene, J gene.

cdr3_aa: CSASPETSGTNYEQYF
v_call: TRBV20-1
j_call: TRBJ2-7

cdr3_aa: CATSERGVADTQYF
v_call: TRBV24-1
j_call: TRBJ2-3

cdr3_aa: CAWAGQSSYNEQFF
v_call: TRBV30
j_call: TRBJ2-1

cdr3_aa: CASRPGLAGGDEQFF
v_call: TRBV6-5
j_call: TRBJ2-1

cdr3_aa: CASSSGLDIAQYF
v_call: TRBV12-3/TRBV12-4
j_call: TRBJ2-3

cdr3_aa: CASSETGADPEAFF
v_call: TRBV7-3
j_call: TRBJ1-1

cdr3_aa: CSVVQGAVYEQYF
v_call: TRBV29-1
j_call: TRBJ2-7

cdr3_aa: CASSKEQGAWVHYEQYF
v_call: TRBV21-1
j_call: TRBJ2-7

cdr3_aa: CASSYGGQYYNEQFF
v_call: TRBV7-8
j_call: TRBJ2-1

cdr3_aa: CSACRVSYNEQFF
v_call: TRBV20-1
j_call: TRBJ2-1

cdr3_aa: CASSPSRVTEAFF
v_call: TRBV6-5
j_call: TRBJ1-1

cdr3_aa: CASSPEPTGSDEQYF
v_call: TRBV19
j_call: TRBJ2-7

cdr3_aa: CASSLGRYQETQYF
v_call: TRBV11-2
j_call: TRBJ2-5

cdr3_aa: CSVEGGRDRGENIQYF
v_call: TRBV29-1
j_call: TRBJ2-4

cdr3_aa: CASSSRDPRETQYF
v_call: TRBV28
j_call: TRBJ2-5

cdr3_aa: CASSLGTGGGETQYF
v_call: TRBV27
j_call: TRBJ2-5

cdr3_aa: CSVEEDYEQYF
v_call: TRBV29-1
j_call: TRBJ2-7

cdr3_aa: CASSLGQGNDGYTF
v_call: TRBV5-5
j_call: TRBJ1-2

cdr3_aa: CASSLQGWGNTIYF
v_call: TRBV5-6
j_call: TRBJ1-3

cdr3_aa: CASSGPGLPYEQYF
v_call: TRBV3-1
j_call: TRBJ2-7

cdr3_aa: CASSQGLAGGDEQFF
v_call: TRBV4-3
j_call: TRBJ2-1

cdr3_aa: CASSLSGGADTQYF
v_call: TRBV7-8
j_call: TRBJ2-3

cdr3_aa: CATSEDGGSGYEQYF
v_call: TRBV15
j_call: TRBJ2-7

cdr3_aa: CASSLVSSYNEQFF
v_call: TRBV5-6
j_call: TRBJ2-1

cdr3_aa: CASSPEAGGLKNIQYF
v_call: TRBV4-2
j_call: TRBJ2-4

cdr3_aa: CSTRGSGGRDEQFF
v_call: TRBV20-1
j_call: TRBJ2-1

cdr3_aa: CASSYSGWQYF
v_call: TRBV6-5
j_call: TRBJ2-7

cdr3_aa: CASSESGGAADTQYF
v_call: TRBV6-4
j_call: TRBJ2-3

cdr3_aa: CASSATGGYTF
v_call: TRBV7-9
j_call: TRBJ1-2

cdr3_aa: CASSLAPPEVNEKLFF
v_call: TRBV7-6
j_call: TRBJ1-4

cdr3_aa: CASSRQGSYGYTF
v_call: TRBV12-3/TRBV12-4
j_call: TRBJ1-2

cdr3_aa: CSVATGIDYEQYF
v_call: TRBV29-1
j_call: TRBJ2-7

cdr3_aa: CASSQDQDTQYF
v_call: TRBV4-1
j_call: TRBJ2-3

cdr3_aa: CASSLQGLDTQYF
v_call: TRBV2
j_call: TRBJ2-3

cdr3_aa: CASSQEVGTEAFF
v_call: TRBV4-1
j_call: TRBJ1-1

cdr3_aa: CASSQDEGRITEAFF
v_call: TRBV4-1
j_call: TRBJ1-1

cdr3_aa: CASSLTGRIGLYNEQFF
v_call: TRBV7-2
j_call: TRBJ2-1